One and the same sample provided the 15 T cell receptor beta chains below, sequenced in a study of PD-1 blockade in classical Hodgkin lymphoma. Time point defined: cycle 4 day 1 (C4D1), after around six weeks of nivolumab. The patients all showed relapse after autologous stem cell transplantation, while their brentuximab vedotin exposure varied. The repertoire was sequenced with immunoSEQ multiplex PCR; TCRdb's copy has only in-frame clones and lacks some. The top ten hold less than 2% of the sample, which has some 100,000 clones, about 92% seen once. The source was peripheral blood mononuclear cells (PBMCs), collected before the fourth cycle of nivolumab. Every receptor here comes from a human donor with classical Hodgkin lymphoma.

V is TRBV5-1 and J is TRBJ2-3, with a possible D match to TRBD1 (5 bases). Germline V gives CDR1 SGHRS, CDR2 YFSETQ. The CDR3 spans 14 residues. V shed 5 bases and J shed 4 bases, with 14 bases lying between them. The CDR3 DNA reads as TGCGCCAGCAGTTTAGGGGATGTGGCAGATACGCAGTATTTT. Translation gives CASSLGDVADTQYF.

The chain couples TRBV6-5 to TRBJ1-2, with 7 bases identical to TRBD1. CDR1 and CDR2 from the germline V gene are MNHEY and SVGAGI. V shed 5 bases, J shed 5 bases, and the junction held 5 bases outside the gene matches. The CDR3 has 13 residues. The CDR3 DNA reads TGTGCCAGCAGTAATTTGGGACAGTATGGCTACACCTTC. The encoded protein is CASSNLGQYGYTF.

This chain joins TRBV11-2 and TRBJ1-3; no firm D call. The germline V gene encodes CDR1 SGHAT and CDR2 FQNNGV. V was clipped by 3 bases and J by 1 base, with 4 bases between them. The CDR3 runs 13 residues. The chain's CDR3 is CASSFGSGNTIYF. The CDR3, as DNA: TGTGCCAGCAGCTTCGGGTCTGGAAACACCATATATTTT.

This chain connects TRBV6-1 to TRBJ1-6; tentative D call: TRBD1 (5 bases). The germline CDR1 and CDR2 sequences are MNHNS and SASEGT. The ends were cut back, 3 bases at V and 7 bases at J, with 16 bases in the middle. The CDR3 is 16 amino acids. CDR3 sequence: CASSDPRQGRNSPLHF. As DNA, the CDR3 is TGTGCCAGCAGTGATCCCCGGCAGGGCAGAAATTCACCCCTCCACTTT.

The CDR3 region has the DNA TGTGCCAGCAGCTTACTTCGGACAGCATACACTGAAGCTTTCTTT. Translating gives CASSLLRTAYTEAFF. The chain carries TRBV11-2 and TRBJ1-1, with a possible D match to TRBD1 (6 bases). CDR3 size: 15 residues. V shed 2 bases and J shed 3 bases, with 13 bases lying between them. CDR1 SGHAT and CDR2 FQNNGV come from the germline V gene.

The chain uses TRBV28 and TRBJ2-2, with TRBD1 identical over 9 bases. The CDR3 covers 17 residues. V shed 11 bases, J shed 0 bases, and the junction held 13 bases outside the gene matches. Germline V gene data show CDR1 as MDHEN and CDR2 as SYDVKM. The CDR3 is CAHRDRVQKANTGELFF. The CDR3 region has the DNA TGTGCCCACCGGGACAGGGTGCAAAAGGCGAACACCGGGGAGCTGTTTTTT.

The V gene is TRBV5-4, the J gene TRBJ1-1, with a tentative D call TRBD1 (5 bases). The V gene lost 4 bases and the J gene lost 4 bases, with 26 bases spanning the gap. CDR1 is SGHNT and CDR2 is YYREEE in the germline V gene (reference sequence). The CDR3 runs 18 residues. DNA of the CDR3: TGTGCCAGCAGCCAAATGGCGGAGACACCCTATAGGGGCACTGAAGCTTTCTTT. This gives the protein CASSQMAETPYRGTEAFF.

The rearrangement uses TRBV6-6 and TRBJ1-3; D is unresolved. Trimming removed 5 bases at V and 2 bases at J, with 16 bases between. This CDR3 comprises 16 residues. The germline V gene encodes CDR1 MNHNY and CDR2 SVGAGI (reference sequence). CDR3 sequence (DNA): TGTGCCAGCAGTGGCAACAGCGGCAGAACTGGAAACACCATATATTTT. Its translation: CASSGNSGRTGNTIYF.

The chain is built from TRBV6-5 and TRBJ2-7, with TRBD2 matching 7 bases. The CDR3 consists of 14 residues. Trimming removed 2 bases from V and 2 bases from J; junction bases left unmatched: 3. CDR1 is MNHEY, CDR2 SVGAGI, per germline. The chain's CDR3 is CASSYRGRAYEQYF. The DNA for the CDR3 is TGTGCCAGCAGTTACCGCGGGAGAGCCTACGAGCAGTACTTC.

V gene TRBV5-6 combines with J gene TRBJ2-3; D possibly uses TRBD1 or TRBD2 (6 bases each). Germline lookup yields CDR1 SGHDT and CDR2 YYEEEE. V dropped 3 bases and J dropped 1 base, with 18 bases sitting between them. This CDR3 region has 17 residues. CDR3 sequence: CASSSPGARLRTDTQYF. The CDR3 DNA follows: TGTGCCAGCAGCTCCCCGGGGGCTAGACTTCGCACAGATACGCAGTATTTT.

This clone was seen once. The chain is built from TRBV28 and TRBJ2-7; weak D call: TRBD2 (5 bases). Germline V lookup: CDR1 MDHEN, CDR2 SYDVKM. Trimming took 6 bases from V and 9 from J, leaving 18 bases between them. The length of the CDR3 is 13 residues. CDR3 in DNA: TGTGCCAGCAGGGAACTAGGGAGATCCCGGCAGTACTTC. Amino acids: CASRELGRSRQYF.

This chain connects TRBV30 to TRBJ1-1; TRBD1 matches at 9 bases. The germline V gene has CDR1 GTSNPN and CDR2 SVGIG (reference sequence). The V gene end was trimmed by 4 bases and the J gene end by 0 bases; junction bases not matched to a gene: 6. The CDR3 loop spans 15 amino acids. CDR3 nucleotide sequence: TGTGCCTGGAAGGCGGGACAGGGCTTGAACACTGAAGCTTTCTTT. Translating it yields CAWKAGQGLNTEAFF. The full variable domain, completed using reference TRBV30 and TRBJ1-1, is SQTIHQWPATLVQPVGSPLSLECTVEGTSNPNLYWYRQAAGRGLQLLFYSVGIGQISSEVPQNLSASRPQDRQFILSSKKLLLSDSGFYLCAWKAGQGLNTEAFFGQGTRLTVV.

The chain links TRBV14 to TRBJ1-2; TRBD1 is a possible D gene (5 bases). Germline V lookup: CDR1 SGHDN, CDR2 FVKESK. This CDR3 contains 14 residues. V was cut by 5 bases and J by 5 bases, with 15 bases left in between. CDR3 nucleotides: TGTGCCAGCAGCTTCGACAGCCCATTTTATGGCTACACCTTC. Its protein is CASSFDSPFYGYTF.

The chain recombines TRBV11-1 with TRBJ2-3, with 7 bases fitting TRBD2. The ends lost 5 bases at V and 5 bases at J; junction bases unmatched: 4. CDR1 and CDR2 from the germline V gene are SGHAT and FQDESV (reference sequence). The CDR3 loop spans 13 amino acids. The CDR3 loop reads CASSGTTKDTQYF. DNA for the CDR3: TGTGCCAGCAGCGGGACTACGAAAGATACGCAGTATTTT. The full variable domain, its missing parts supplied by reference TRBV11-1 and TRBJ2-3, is EAEVAQSPRYKITEKSQAVAFWCDPISGHATLYWYRQILGQGPELLVQFQDESVVDDSQLPKDRFSAERLKGVDSTLKIQPAELGDSAMYLCASSGTTKDTQYFGPGTRLTVL.

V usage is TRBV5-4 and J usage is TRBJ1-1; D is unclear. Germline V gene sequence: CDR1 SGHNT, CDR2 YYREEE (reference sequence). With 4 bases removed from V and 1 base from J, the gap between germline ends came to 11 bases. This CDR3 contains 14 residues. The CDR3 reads CASSLEAANTEAFF. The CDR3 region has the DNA TGTGCCAGCAGCCTGGAGGCAGCGAACACTGAAGCTTTCTTT.